This TCR beta chain was found in a study of cytomegalovirus exposure and HLA in healthy donors. About this clone itself: Its target is unknown.

V gave up 2 bases and J gave up 2 bases, with 10 bases separating them. Germline-derived CDR1 and CDR2 are MNHEY and SVGAGI. The length of the CDR3 is 14 residues. Broader study findings: The authors considered a cluster of highly shared sequence variants likely to be a sequencing artifact. In terms of immune exposure information, only CMV serostatus was available. It has been reported that TCR beta sequences accurately predicted the HLA-A and HLA-B alleles of most subjects.

Vbeta (60) and Jbeta (13) primers were used in the PCR. Sequencing was performed with immunoSEQ multiplex PCR; in TCRdb, only in-frame clones are kept and a portion is missing. The sample shows 100,000 to 150,000 clones, over 65% of them seen only once. The TCR was taken from a man between 25 and 39 years old in good health and CMV-seronegative. The material sequenced was PBMCs. The V gene is TRBV6-5, the J gene TRBJ2-7, with D perhaps matching TRBD1 (6 bases). The DNA for the CDR3 is TGTGCCAGCAGTTACCGGGGACACCCCTACGAGCAGTACTTC. It specifies CASSYRGHPYEQYF.